Listed below are T cell receptor beta chains from one sample, sequenced in a study of cytomegalovirus exposure and HLA in healthy donors. Data came from immunoSEQ multiplex PCR; TCRdb stores just in-frame clones and leaves some out. The profile covers around 65,000 clones, with around 92% appearing a single time and approximately 5.3% taken by the ten largest. Sequencing input: PBMCs. The source is a man younger than 30 in good health and CMV-seropositive. Both conserved end residues are part of each CDR3. The D gene is left open where the match is weak. Clone size appears in some rows only: once, few, many, or a class for an expanded clone.

clone_size,v_call,j_call,d_call,cdr3_aa,cdr3_nt
.,TRBV6-6,TRBJ1-5,.,CASRREQPQHF,TGTGCCAGCAGGAGGGAGCAGCCCCAGCATTTT
.,TRBV28,TRBJ1-1,.,CASSMDSYTEAFF,TGTGCCAGCAGTATGGACAGCTACACTGAAGCTTTCTTT
.,TRBV5-6,TRBJ1-1,TRBD1,CASSSNRGVGAFF,TGTGCCAGCAGCTCTAACAGGGGGGTTGGAGCTTTCTTT
.,TRBV18,TRBJ2-1,TRBD1,CASSPPLQGGQFF,TGTGCCAGCTCACCACCATTACAGGGGGGTCAGTTCTTC
.,TRBV6-1,TRBJ1-2,TRBD1,CASSGREQGLLYYGYTF,TGTGCCAGCAGTGGTCGTGAACAGGGGCTGTTATACTATGGCTACACCTTC
.,TRBV18,TRBJ1-2,.,CASSPDGVGYGYTF,TGTGCCAGCTCACCGGATGGAGTAGGCTATGGCTACACCTTC
.,TRBV27,TRBJ2-5,.,CASSLWAGSVETQYF,TGTGCCAGCAGTTTATGGGCAGGGTCGGTGGAGACCCAGTACTTC
.,TRBV7-3,TRBJ2-5,TRBD1,CASSRGQQETQYF,TGTGCCAGCAGCCGGGGACAGCAAGAGACCCAGTACTTC
.,TRBV5-1,TRBJ2-2,TRBD1,CASSLGTGAPGTGELFF,TGCGCCAGCAGCTTGGGGACAGGGGCACCGGGCACCGGGGAGCTGTTTTTT
.,TRBV6-1,TRBJ2-3,.,CASSERGNADTQYF,TGTGCCAGCAGTGAAAGGGGTAACGCAGATACGCAGTATTTT
once,TRBV7-9,TRBJ2-7,TRBD1,CASSLGTGGTYEQYF,TGTGCCAGCAGCTTAGGGACAGGGGGTACCTACGAGCAGTACTTC
.,TRBV5-1,TRBJ2-7,TRBD2,CASSSSLGLADIEQYF,TGCGCCAGCAGCTCGAGCCTTGGACTAGCGGACATCGAGCAGTACTTC
.,TRBV6-5,TRBJ1-2,TRBD1,CASTETGTYGYTF,TGTGCCAGCACCGAGACAGGGACGTATGGCTACACCTTC
.,TRBV7-8,TRBJ1-1,.,CASSSRQGRNTEAFF,TGTGCCAGCAGCTCGCGCCAGGGGAGGAACACTGAAGCTTTCTTT
.,TRBV12-5,TRBJ2-1,TRBD1,CASGLVLGTGVGNEQFF,TGTGCTAGTGGTTTGGTACTAGGGACAGGGGTGGGCAATGAGCAGTTCTTC
.,TRBV30,TRBJ2-5,.,CAWSSLNQETQYF,TGTGCCTGGAGTAGCCTCAACCAAGAGACCCAGTACTTC
.,TRBV28,TRBJ2-5,TRBD1,CASSSGQGAGETQYF,TGTGCCAGCAGTTCAGGACAGGGGGCAGGAGAGACCCAGTACTTC
.,TRBV7-8,TRBJ2-1,.,CASSLGRLDEQFF,TGTGCCAGCAGCTTAGGGCGGTTGGATGAGCAGTTCTTC
.,TRBV28,TRBJ1-1,.,CASAGNTEAFF,TGTGCCAGCGCGGGGAACACTGAAGCTTTCTTT